This TCR beta chain was sequenced during a study of blood T cell repertoires in COVID-19. Participants' reported clinical history set cohort assignment. Trimming took off 0 bases at V and 0 bases at J, with 11 bases between the two ends. The CDR3 runs 16 residues. Germline loops: CDR1 ENHRY, CDR2 SYGVKD. Per the study methods: Amplified reference gene primers provided the basis for estimating nucleated cell counts. Sequenced by immunoSEQ multiplex PCR; TCRdb stores in-frame clones only, minus some. V, J and clone size derive from that table, while D and trimming were established from the DNA sequence. The repertoire holds a few hundred thousand clones, about 85% seen once, with approximately 6% in the top ten.

Sample: PBMCs or T cells enriched from blood (not recorded which). This receptor was obtained from a woman aged 25 to 39 who had recovered from COVID-19. V usage is TRBV10-3 and J usage is TRBJ1-2; no reliable D call. The CDR3 nucleotides are TGTGCCATCAGTGAGTCGAGAGGGCTCGCTAACTATGGCTACACCTTC. Its protein product is CAISESRGLANYGYTF.